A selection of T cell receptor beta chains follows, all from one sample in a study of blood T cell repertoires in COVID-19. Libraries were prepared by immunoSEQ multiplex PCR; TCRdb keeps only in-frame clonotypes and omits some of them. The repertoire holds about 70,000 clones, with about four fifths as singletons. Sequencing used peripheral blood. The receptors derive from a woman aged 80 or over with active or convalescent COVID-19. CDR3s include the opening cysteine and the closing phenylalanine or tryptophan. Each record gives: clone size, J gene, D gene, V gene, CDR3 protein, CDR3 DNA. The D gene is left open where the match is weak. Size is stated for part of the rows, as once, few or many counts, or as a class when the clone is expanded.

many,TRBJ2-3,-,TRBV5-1,CASSLSNGASTDTQYF,TGCGCCAGCAGCTTGTCGAACGGTGCTAGTACAGATACGCAGTATTTT
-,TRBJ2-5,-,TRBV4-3,CASSQDRGRETQYF,TGCGCCAGCAGCCAAGACAGGGGTCGAGAGACCCAGTACTTC
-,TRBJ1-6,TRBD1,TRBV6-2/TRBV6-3,CASSRGQVGNSPLHF,TGTGCCAGCAGCCGGGGACAGGTTGGGAATTCACCCCTCCACTTT
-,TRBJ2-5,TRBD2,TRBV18,CASSQGLAGQETQYF,TGTGCCAGCTCACAGGGACTAGCGGGGCAAGAGACCCAGTACTTC
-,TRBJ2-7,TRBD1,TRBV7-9,CASSQERTGINEQYF,TGTGCCAGCAGTCAAGAGAGGACAGGGATAAACGAGCAGTACTTC
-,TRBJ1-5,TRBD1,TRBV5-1,CASSFQGGSNQPQHF,TGCGCCAGCAGCTTTCAGGGGGGAAGCAATCAGCCCCAGCATTTT
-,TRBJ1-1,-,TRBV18,CASSPQQVNTEAFF,TGTGCCAGCTCACCACAACAAGTGAACACTGAAGCTTTCTTT
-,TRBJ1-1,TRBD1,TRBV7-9,CASSPRDSSSEAFF,TGTGCCAGCAGCCCCCGGGACAGTTCTTCGGAAGCTTTCTTT
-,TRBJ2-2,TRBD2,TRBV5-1,CASSLTSGVNTGELFF,TGCGCCAGCAGCCTGACTAGCGGAGTGAACACCGGGGAGCTGTTTTTT
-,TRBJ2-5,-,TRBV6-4,CASSDSRPGVYEETQYF,TGTGCCAGCAGCGACTCGAGGCCAGGGGTTTATGAAGAGACCCAGTACTTC
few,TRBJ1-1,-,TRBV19,CASSTALGENTEAFF,TGTGCCAGTAGTACGGCCTTAGGAGAAAACACTGAAGCTTTCTTT
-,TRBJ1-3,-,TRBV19,CASSPGGGSNTIYF,TGTGCCAGTAGCCCAGGTGGTGGATCGAACACCATATATTTT
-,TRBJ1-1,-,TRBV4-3,CASSQDMRQRNTEAFF,TGCGCCAGCAGCCAAGATATGAGACAACGGAACACTGAAGCTTTCTTT
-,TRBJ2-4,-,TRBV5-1,CASSLIPGNIQYF,TGCGCCAGCAGCTTGATTCCGGGAAACATTCAGTACTTC
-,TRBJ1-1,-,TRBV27,CASSSPSRGGTEAFF,TGTGCCAGCAGTTCCCCCTCCCGTGGAGGCACTGAAGCTTTCTTT
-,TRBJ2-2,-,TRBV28,CASNRVTGELFF,TGTGCCAGCAATCGGGTCACCGGGGAGCTGTTTTTT
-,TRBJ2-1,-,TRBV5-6,CASSRRRARLYNEQFF,TGTGCCAGCAGCCGGAGGCGGGCCAGGCTATACAATGAGCAGTTCTTC
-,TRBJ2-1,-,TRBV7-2,CASSILRGAYNEQFF,TGTGCCAGCAGCATTCTGCGGGGTGCCTACAATGAGCAGTTCTTC
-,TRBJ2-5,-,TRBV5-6,CASSSDTQETQYF,TGTGCCAGCAGCTCTGATACTCAAGAGACCCAGTACTTC
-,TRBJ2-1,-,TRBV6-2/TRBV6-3,CASSYEGSSYNEQFF,TGTGCCAGCAGTTACGAGGGAAGCTCCTACAATGAGCAGTTCTTC
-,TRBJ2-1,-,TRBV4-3,CASSQVGLGSVSHEQFF,TGCGCCAGCAGCCAAGTAGGCTTGGGCAGTGTTTCCCATGAGCAGTTCTTC
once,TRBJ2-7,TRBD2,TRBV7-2,CASTKWGGSAEQYF,TGTGCCAGCACTAAATGGGGGGGTTCTGCCGAGCAGTACTTC
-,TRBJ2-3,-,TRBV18,CASSPSTSQRTQYF,TGTGCCAGCTCACCATCGACTAGTCAGCGTACGCAGTATTTT
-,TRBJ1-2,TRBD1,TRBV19,CASSMGTGRGYTF,TGTGCCAGTAGTATGGGGACAGGGCGAGGCTACACCTTC
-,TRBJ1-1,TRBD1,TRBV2,CASRPGTGGLTEAFF,TGTGCCAGCAGACCCGGGACAGGGGGGTTAACTGAAGCTTTCTTT
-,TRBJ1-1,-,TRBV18,CASSPAPGGTEAFF,TGTGCCAGCTCACCAGCTCCGGGAGGGACTGAAGCTTTCTTT